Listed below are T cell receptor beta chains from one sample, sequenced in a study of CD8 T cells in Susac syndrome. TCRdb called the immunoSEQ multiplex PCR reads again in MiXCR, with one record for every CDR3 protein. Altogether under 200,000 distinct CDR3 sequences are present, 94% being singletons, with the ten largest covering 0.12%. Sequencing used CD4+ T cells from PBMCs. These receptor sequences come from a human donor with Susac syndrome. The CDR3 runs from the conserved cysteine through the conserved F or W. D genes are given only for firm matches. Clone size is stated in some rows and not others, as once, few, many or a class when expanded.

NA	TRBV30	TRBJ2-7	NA	TGTGCCTGGGAGACACTAGGCTACGAGCAGTACTTC	CAWETLGYEQYF
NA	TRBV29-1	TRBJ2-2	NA	TGCAGCGCCGGTCAGGGCATAAACACCGGGGAGCTGTTTTTT	CSAGQGINTGELFF
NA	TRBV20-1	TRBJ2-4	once	TGCAGTGCTAGACAGGGGGGGAACATTCAGTACTTC	CSARQGGNIQYF
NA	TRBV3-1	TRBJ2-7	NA	TGTGCCAGCAGCCTCAGTCAGGGCGAGCAGTACTTC	CASSLSQGEQYF
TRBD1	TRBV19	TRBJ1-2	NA	TGTGCCAGTACCTCTACACAGGGGGCCTATGGCTACACCTTC	CASTSTQGAYGYTF
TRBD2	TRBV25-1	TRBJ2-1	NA	TGTGCCAGCAGTGATCCGGGGCGGGGGGGCCGCAATGAGCAGTTCTTC	CASSDPGRGGRNEQFF
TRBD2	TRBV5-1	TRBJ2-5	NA	TGCGCCAGCAGCTTGGATGGCGGGGAGGGCCAAGAGACCCAGTACTTC	CASSLDGGEGQETQYF
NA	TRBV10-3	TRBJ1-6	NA	TGTGCCATCACTGATGAGGGAACGCGTAATTCACCCCTCCACTTT	CAITDEGTRNSPLHF
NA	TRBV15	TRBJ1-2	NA	TGTGCCACCAGCAGAGATCTTGCTGAGGGACTAGGCTACACCTTC	CATSRDLAEGLGYTF
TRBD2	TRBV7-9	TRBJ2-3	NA	TGTGCCAGCAGCCCCCGGGGGGGGCTGGGAAATACGCAGTATTTT	CASSPRGGLGNTQYF
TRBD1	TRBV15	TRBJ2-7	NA	TGTGCCACCAGCAGATGGACAGGGGGCAGGTACGAGCAGTACTTC	CATSRWTGGRYEQYF
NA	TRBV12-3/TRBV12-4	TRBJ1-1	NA	TGTGCCAGCCCAACCCCCGGGGGCGAGACTGAAGCTTTCTTT	CASPTPGGETEAFF
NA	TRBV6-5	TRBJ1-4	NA	TGTGCCAGCAGCGTAACAACTAATGAAAAACTGTTTTTT	CASSVTTNEKLFF
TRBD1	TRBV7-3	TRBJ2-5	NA	TGTGCCAGCAGCCGGACAGGGCAGGGAGAGACCCAGTACTTC	CASSRTGQGETQYF
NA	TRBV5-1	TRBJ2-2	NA	TGCGCCAGCAAGGGGATCACCGGGGAGCTGTTTTTT	CASKGITGELFF
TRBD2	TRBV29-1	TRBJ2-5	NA	TGCAGCGTTCAAACGGGGGGAGGTTTCCAAGAGACCCAGTACTTC	CSVQTGGGFQETQYF
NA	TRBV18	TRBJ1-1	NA	TGTGCCAGCTCCGTTGGGATTCCCGGGACATTGAACACTGAAGCTTTCTTT	CASSVGIPGTLNTEAFF
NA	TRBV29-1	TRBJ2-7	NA	TGCAGCGTTGGGACGGCTGGGGTTTACGAGCAGTACTTC	CSVGTAGVYEQYF
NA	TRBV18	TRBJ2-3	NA	TGTGCCAGCTCACCTGCACTAGCTGATACGCAGTATTTT	CASSPALADTQYF
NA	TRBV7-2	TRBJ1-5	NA	TGTGCCAGCAGCTCGGGAGGCCCTGACAGAGGTGGGTCCCAGCATTTT	CASSSGGPDRGGSQHF
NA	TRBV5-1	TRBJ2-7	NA	TGCGCCAGCAGCTCGGGGGAGCCCTACGAGCAGTACTTC	CASSSGEPYEQYF
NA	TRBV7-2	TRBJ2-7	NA	TGTGCCAGCAGCTTACGTGCCAGCTCCTACGAGCAGTACTTC	CASSLRASSYEQYF
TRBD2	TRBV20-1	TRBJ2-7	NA	TGCAGTGCTAGGGCCGGGACTAGCGGCTACGAGCAGTACTTC	CSARAGTSGYEQYF
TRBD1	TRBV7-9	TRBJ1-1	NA	TGTGCCAGCAGCTTCGGGACAGGGGGCAAGCTGCTGAACACTGAAGCTTTCTTT	CASSFGTGGKLLNTEAFF
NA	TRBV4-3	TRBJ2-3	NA	TGCGCCAGCAGCCAAGATACGGGGAGAGGAGCAGATACGCAGTATTTT	CASSQDTGRGADTQYF
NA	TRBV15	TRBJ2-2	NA	TGTGCCACCAGCAAACTAGCCACCGGGGAGCTGTTTTTT	CATSKLATGELFF
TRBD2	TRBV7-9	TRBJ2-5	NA	TGTGCCAGCAGCTTTCGGACTAGCGGGGGTGAGACCCAGTACTTC	CASSFRTSGGETQYF
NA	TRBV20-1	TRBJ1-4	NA	TGCAGTGCTTTTAACAGTCCTGAAAAACTGTTTTTT	CSAFNSPEKLFF
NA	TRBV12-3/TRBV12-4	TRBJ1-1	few	TGTGCCAGCAGTCTAGGGGGGAAGAACACTGAAGCTTTCTTT	CASSLGGKNTEAFF
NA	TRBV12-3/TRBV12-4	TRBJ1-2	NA	TGTGCCAGCAGTTTAGGGGACTCCGCTAACTATGGCTACACCTTC	CASSLGDSANYGYTF
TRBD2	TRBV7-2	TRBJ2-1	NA	TGTGCCAGCAGCTTAGATGGGGCTAGCGGGGGACACGAGCAGTTCTTC	CASSLDGASGGHEQFF
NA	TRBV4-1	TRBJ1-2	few	TGCGCCAGCAGCCAAGATGTAGGGAGCGGCTACACCTTC	CASSQDVGSGYTF
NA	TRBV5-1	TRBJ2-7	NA	TGCGCCAGCAGCTCCCTCGCCTCCTCCTACGAGCAGTACTTC	CASSSLASSYEQYF
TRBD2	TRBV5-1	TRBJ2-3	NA	TGCGCCAGCAGCCGCGGGGGACGCACAGATACGCAGTATTTT	CASSRGGRTDTQYF
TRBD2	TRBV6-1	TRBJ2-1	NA	TGTGCCAGCCCTCCACCCCCTAGCGGGGGGGTTAGCTCCTACAATGAGCAGTTCTTC	CASPPPPSGGVSSYNEQFF
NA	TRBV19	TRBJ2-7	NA	TGTGCCAGTAGTATAGGGTTTGGACAGATCGGATCCTACGAGCAGTACTTC	CASSIGFGQIGSYEQYF
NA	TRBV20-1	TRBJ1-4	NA	TGCAGTGCTAGGGCCCACCAGGGTACAACTAATGAAAAACTGTTTTTT	CSARAHQGTTNEKLFF
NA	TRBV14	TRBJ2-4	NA	TGTGCCAGCAGCCATCCTGCAGGGATAGCCAAAAACATTCAGTACTTC	CASSHPAGIAKNIQYF
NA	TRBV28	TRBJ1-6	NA	TGTGCCAGCATGTCGGACAGCGCTTATTCACCCCTCCACTTT	CASMSDSAYSPLHF
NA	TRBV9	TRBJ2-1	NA	TGTGCCAGCAGCCTCCAGGGGAGAAATGAGCAGTTCTTC	CASSLQGRNEQFF
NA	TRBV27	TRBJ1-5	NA	TGTGCCAGCAGTTCTGGAAGGGGGGGACAGCCCCAGCATTTT	CASSSGRGGQPQHF
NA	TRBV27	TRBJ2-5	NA	TGTGCCAGCAGTTGGAACAGCCAAGAGACCCAGTACTTC	CASSWNSQETQYF
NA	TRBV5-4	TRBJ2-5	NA	TGTGCCAGCTCCTCCGGGGCCCCCGAAGAGACCCAGTACTTC	CASSSGAPEETQYF
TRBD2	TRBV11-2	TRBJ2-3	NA	TGTGCCAGCAGCTTCCTAGCGGGGGAGGATACGCAGTATTTT	CASSFLAGEDTQYF
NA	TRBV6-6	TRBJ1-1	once	TGTGCCAGCAGTTTTCAGGTGGAAGCTTTCTTT	CASSFQVEAFF
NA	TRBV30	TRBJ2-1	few	TGTGCCTGGACCAGGGGGGATGAGCAGTTCTTC	CAWTRGDEQFF
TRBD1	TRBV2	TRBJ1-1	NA	TGTGCCAGCAGCGACAGGGGACTGAACACTGAAGCTTTCTTT	CASSDRGLNTEAFF
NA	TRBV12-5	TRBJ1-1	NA	TGTGCTAGTGCTAGACAGGCTAACACTGAAGCTTTCTTT	CASARQANTEAFF
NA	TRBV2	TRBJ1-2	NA	TGTGCCAGCAGTGAAGGAGGAGGTCATGGAGACTTC	CASSEGGGHGDF
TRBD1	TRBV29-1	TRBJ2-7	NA	TGCAGCGTTGAACGGACAGGGAACGAGCAGTACTTC	CSVERTGNEQYF
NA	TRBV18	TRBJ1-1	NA	TGTGCCAGCTCACCACCCTCCAGGTCCCAGGCTTTCTTT	CASSPPSRSQAFF
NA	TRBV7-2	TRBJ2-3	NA	TGTGCCAGCAGCTTAGTGCCAGATACGCAGTATTTT	CASSLVPDTQYF